What follows are 12 T cell receptor beta chains derived from one specimen sequenced in a study of T cells expressing NK-cell markers. TCRdb processed the 5' RACE reads again and assigns one entry to each CDR3 protein, with no DNA. This repertoire includes about 180,000 distinct CDR3 sequences. Sequenced input: blood T cells: a sorted CD56 or NKG2C T cell subset, CD4+ or CD8+ T cells, or bulk PBMC T cells (not recorded which). Receptor source: a woman aged 18 to 75 in good health.

J is TRBJ2-1 and V is TRBV6-1; TCRdb picks TRBD1, but there is no DNA to check that call. The CDR3 totals 14 residues. CDR1 and CDR2 (germline): MNHNS, SASEGT. CDR3 residues: CASSRGQGAGEQFF.

CDR3 region: CSVGPGPDTQYF. The chain recombines TRBV29-1 with TRBJ2-3; the D gene TCRdb calls, TRBD1, cannot be checked with no DNA. The germline V gene has CDR1 SQVTM and CDR2 ANQGSEA. This CDR3 is 12 amino acids long.

The chain uses TRBV10-3 and TRBJ2-7; with no DNA, the TCRdb D assignment of TRBD1 cannot be verified. The CDR3 covers 14 residues. The germline gives CDR1 ENHRY, CDR2 SYGVKD. This chain's CDR3 is CAISDPNRGYEQYF.

J is TRBJ2-5 and V is TRBV7-2; TCRdb names TRBD2, which stays unverified in the absence of DNA. Germline V gene sequence: CDR1 SGHTA, CDR2 FQGNSA. There are 17 residues in the CDR3. This chain's CDR3 is CASSPNPLTSGEETQYF.

The chain employs TRBV15 and TRBJ2-7. The germline V gene encodes CDR1 LNHNV and CDR2 YYDKDF (reference sequence). This CDR3 has 14 amino acids. CDR3 in amino acids: CATSSTVSSVEQYF.

The chain employs TRBV12-3 or TRBV12-4 and TRBJ1-5; the TCRdb D gene call, TRBD1, has no DNA to confirm it. This CDR3 is built from 14 residues. The chain's CDR3 is CASGADVSNQPQHF.

The V call is TRBV4-1, the J call TRBJ1-1; without DNA, the TCRdb call of TRBD1 cannot be checked. The CDR3 sequence is 17 residues long. In germline, CDR1 is MGHRA, CDR2 YSYEKL. The CDR3 sequence is CASSQDYWVGTGSEAFF.

The V gene is TRBV5-1, the J gene TRBJ2-5. The germline CDR1 and CDR2 sequences are SGHRS and YFSETQ. The CDR3 is made up of 14 amino acids. The CDR3 region is CASSLGPFGETQYF.

The V and J genes are TRBV2 and TRBJ2-3; TCRdb indicates TRBD1, and absent DNA this call remains unverified. This CDR3 is 14 amino acids long. CDR1 and CDR2 (germline): SNHLY, FYNNEI. The CDR3: CATKDGSGGDTQYF.

The CDR3 loop reads CASSVDGGWPQHF. V usage is TRBV9 and J usage is TRBJ1-5; lacking DNA, the TRBD1 call made by TCRdb goes unchecked. Germline V CDR1 and CDR2: SGDLS, YYNGEE. This CDR3 is 13 amino acids long.

V is TRBV2 and J is TRBJ2-7. The CDR3 sequence is 14 residues long. CDR1 and CDR2 (germline): SNHLY, FYNNEI. CDR3 amino acids: CASVLGTTPYEQYF.

The chain joins TRBV5-1 to TRBJ1-1; TCRdb reports TRBD1, a call that lacks DNA to check it against. From germline, CDR1 is SGHRS and CDR2 YFSETQ. The length of the CDR3 is 15 residues. The CDR3: CASSALQGRSTEAFF.